This is a list of T cell receptor beta chains from one sample in a study of cytomegalovirus exposure and HLA in healthy donors. Assay: immunoSEQ multiplex PCR; the TCRdb copy retains only in-frame clones and omits some. The sample has tens of thousands of clones. Sequenced: PBMCs. These receptors were collected from a male donor in good health and CMV-seronegative. Each CDR3 is given without its conserved first and last residue. Fields, in order: J gene, V gene, CDR3 protein.

TRBJ2-7 TRBV6-5 ASSILQGYEQY
TRBJ2-7 TRBV30 AWSSWTSPYEQY
TRBJ2-2 TRBV5-8 ASRPGGGPAGELF
TRBJ2-3 TRBV2 ASRGQGLTDTQY
TRBJ1-3 TRBV30 AWSRGNSGNNIY
TRBJ2-1 TRBV15 ATSSARLAGDDNDEQF
TRBJ2-3 TRBV30 AGSVGSGGTDTQY
TRBJ2-2 TRBV28 ASSFFPYSGGGELF
TRBJ2-5 TRBV7-9 ASAYRGMGETQY
TRBJ1-2 TRBV5-6 ASSLGSGYT
TRBJ2-1 TRBV7-2 ASSFWTSGGGGVLNEQF